Following are 5 T cell receptor beta chains from one sample sequenced in a study of memory CD8 T cells in hepatitis C reinfection. The sample's time point: late/post reinfection, 12 to 24 weeks after detection. No in vitro expansion preceded TCR sequencing of the sorted cells. TCRdb keeps only in-frame clones here, not all; method: immunoSEQ multiplex PCR. This table has some 46,000 clones, 89% appearing once. Sample: naive CD8+ T cells sorted from blood. Receptors were obtained from a man aged 18 to 35 with hepatitis C virus infection.

The genes are TRBV5-1 and TRBJ1-1; 8 bases line up with TRBD1. The trim removed 2 bases at V and 5 bases at J, leaving 5 bases unmatched. The CDR3 length is 14 residues. Per the germline V gene, CDR1 is SGHRS and CDR2 is YFSETQ. The CDR3 bases are TGCGCCAGCAGCTTAACAGGGGGGGGAACTGAAGCTTTCTTT. The encoded protein is CASSLTGGGTEAFF.

The chain is built from TRBV6-6 and TRBJ2-3; 7 bases fit TRBD1. With 0 bases clipped from V and 6 bases from J, the junction kept 0 bases outside the gene matches. The germline V gene has CDR1 MNHNY and CDR2 SVGAGI (reference sequence). The CDR3 runs 13 residues. The CDR3: CASSYSGGDTQYF. The CDR3 DNA reads as TGTGCCAGCAGTTACTCAGGGGGCGATACGCAGTATTTT.

This rearrangement joins TRBV11-2 to TRBJ2-7; 7 bases match TRBD1. Per germline, CDR1 SGHAT and CDR2 FQNNGV. Unmatched junction bases numbered 3, after V lost 3 bases and J lost 7 bases. This CDR3 is built from 12 residues. The CDR3, as DNA: TGTGCCAGCAGCTTGACAGGGAGTGAGCAGTACGTC. This translates into CASSLTGSEQYV.

The chain carries TRBV27 and TRBJ1-1; possible D gene TRBD1, 6 bases. The CDR3 has 15 residues. Germline CDR1 and CDR2: MNHEY and SMNVEV (reference sequence). Trimming left V 6 bases short and J 4 bases short, with 18 bases between. Here the CDR3 DNA reads TGTGCCAGCAGGATCGGACAGCCCCTGGGCACTGAAGCTTTCTTT. It yields the protein CASRIGQPLGTEAFF.

This clone appeared a few times. The rearrangement joins TRBV5-6 to TRBJ2-7; D is unresolved. Germline-derived CDR1 and CDR2 are SGHDT and YYEEEE. There are 14 residues in the CDR3. V was pared by 0 bases and J by 0 bases, with 7 bases between. The CDR3 is CASSLATLSYEQYF. In DNA form, the CDR3 reads TGTGCCAGCAGCTTGGCCACTCTCTCCTACGAGCAGTACTTC.